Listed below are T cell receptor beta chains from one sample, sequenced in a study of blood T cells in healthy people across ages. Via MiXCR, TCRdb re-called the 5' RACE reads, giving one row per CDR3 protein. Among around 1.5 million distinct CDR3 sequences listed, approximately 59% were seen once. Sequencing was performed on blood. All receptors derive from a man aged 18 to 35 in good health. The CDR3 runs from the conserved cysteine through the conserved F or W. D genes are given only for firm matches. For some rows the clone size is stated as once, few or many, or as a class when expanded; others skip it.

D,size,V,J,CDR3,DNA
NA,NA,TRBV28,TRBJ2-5,CASGGFTETQYF,TGTGCCAGCGGTGGGTTTACGGAGACCCAGTACTTC
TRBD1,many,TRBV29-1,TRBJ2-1,CSSRQGAYNEQFF,TGCAGCTCTCGACAGGGGGCTTACAATGAGCAGTTCTTC
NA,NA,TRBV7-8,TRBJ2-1,CASSLEDPEQFF,TGTGCCAGCAGCTTAGAGGACCCTGAGCAGTTCTTC
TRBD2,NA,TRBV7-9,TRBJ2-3,CASSGDQRETDTQYF,TGTGCCAGCAGCGGCGACCAGCGGGAAACAGATACGCAGTATTTT
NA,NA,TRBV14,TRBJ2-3,CASSQVVLDTQYF,TGTGCCAGCAGCCAAGTAGTTCTTGATACGCAGTATTTT
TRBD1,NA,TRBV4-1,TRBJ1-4,CASSPRQGENEKLFF,TGCGCCAGCAGCCCTCGACAGGGTGAAAATGAAAAACTGTTTTTT
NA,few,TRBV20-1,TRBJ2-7,CSARGGLYEQYF,TGCAGTGCTAGAGGAGGCCTCTACGAGCAGTACTTC
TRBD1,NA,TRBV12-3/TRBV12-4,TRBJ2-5,CATRHRGFKETQYF,TGTGCCACCCGTCACAGGGGCTTCAAAGAGACCCAGTACTTC
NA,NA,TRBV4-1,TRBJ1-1,CASSQVQGRTEAFF,TGCGCCAGCAGCCAAGTGCAGGGAAGGACTGAAGCTTTCTTT
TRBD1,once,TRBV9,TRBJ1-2,CASSVAGQGYGYTF,TGTGCCAGCAGCGTCGCCGGACAGGGATATGGCTACACCTTC